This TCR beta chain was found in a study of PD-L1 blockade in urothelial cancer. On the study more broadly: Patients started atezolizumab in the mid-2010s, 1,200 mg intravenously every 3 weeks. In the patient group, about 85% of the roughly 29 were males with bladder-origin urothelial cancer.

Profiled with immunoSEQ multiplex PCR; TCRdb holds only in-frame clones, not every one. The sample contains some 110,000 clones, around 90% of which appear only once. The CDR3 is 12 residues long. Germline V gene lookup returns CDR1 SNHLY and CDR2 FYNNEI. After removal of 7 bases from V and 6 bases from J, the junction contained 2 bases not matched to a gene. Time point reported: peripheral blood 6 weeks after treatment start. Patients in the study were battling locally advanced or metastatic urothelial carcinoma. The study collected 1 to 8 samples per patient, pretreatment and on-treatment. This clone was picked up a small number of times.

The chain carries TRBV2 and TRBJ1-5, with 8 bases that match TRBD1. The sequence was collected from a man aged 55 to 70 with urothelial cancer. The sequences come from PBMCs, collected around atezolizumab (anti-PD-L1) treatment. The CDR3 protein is CASTQGAQPQHF. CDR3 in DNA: TGTGCCAGCACTCAGGGGGCTCAGCCCCAGCATTTT.